What follows is one T cell receptor beta chain and its context. No cognate antigen has been identified for it. Per-base qualities were not stored, and no clone one base away is much larger. Stable Graves' hyperthyroidism was defined as no progression to ophthalmopathy during 18 months of follow-up. The hyperthyroidism patients were between 18 and 65 years old and newly diagnosed, with a disease duration of less than 2 months. The study excluded patients with uncontrolled infections, other autoimmune diseases, pregnancy or lactation. Clinical symptoms, serum thyroxine and TRAb, thyroid ultrasound, and orbital computed tomography formed the basis for the diagnoses. Ficoll-Paque density gradient centrifugation was used to isolate PBMCs from around 10 ml of fresh peripheral blood. Trizol reagent was used to extract total RNA, and RNA quality was then checked on an Agilent 2100 Bioanalyzer. These data are taken from a study of T cells in Graves' hyperthyroidism and ophthalmopathy (dated by TCRdb to the late 2010s). Notes on the research overall: Peripheral blood samples were taken at the time of initial diagnosis, prior to any treatment. For training and testing, the roughly 93 patients in the discovery cohort were randomly divided in a 7:3 ratio. After sampling, hyperthyroidism patients received methimazole starting at 30 mg daily, and ophthalmopathy patients received high-dose intravenous methylprednisolone. In addition, the study compared T-cell repertoires in thyroid tissue and in blood from six Graves' hyperthyroidism patients. The paper reports TCR Vbeta CDR3 sequencing of 130 to 150 peripheral blood samples: fewer than 50 ophthalmopathy, some 80 hyperthyroidism and around 17 progressor patients. Prospective prediction of ophthalmopathy was tested in an independent validation cohort of some 20 hyperthyroidism patients and 17 patients who later progressed to ophthalmopathy. To identify TCR V-J signatures that set the groups apart, the researchers used a discovery cohort of 90 to 100 patients, made up of around 40 with Graves' ophthalmopathy and about 60 with stable Graves' hyperthyroidism. The research as a whole found: In validation, progression to ophthalmopathy was predicted by the model with 65% to 71% sensitivity and 72.22% specificity, a median of 6.5 months before onset. Most expanded thyroid clonotypes (frequency above 0.001) were also found in blood, which suggests that blood repertoires may mirror thyroid immune responses. Sample size was not statistically predetermined, and investigators were not blinded to group allocation. Ophthalmopathy was separated from stable hyperthyroidism by a 13 V-J signature model, with approximately 90% sensitivity and 81% to 82% specificity obtained in cross-validation and 80%/75% obtained in testing.

Amplification of TCR beta CDR3 regions was carried out from RNA transcripts. A first-round RT-PCR of the TCR CDR3 used the HTBI primer set with the Qiagen OneStep RT-PCR kit. A second multiplex PCR round built the libraries, followed by size selection and purification. Libraries were sequenced paired-end with 100 bp reads on an Illumina HiSeq2000. The authors' pipeline ran thus. Raw data were processed with SOAPnuke, discarding reads with adapters, uncalled bases, mean Phred below 15, or no exact constant-primer or identifier match. High-quality paired reads were merged using COPE v1.2.5, and each unique nucleotide sequence was defined as a clonotype. Clonotypes were aligned to IMGT TRBV, TRBD and TRBJ reference segments using MiTCR v1.1. Only V-J combinations with frequency above 0.0001, covering 98% to 99.2% of repertoires, were analysed. The TCS score was defined as the ratio of F50 (clonal expansion) to E x V (chaos), calculated using BLOSUM62-based TCRdist between CDR3 peptides within each V-J. Welch's t-statistics and random forest reduced several hundred V-J features to under 15, which were used in a naive Bayes classifier (R e1071). The raw public reads went through TCRdb reprocessing: fastp at Q25, MiXCR clone calling, in-frame beta chains kept. Rows with one shared CDR3 protein collapse into an entry with the most common genes and DNA. TCRdb, not the authors, supplied the V and J calls. Present in this sample are approximately 590,000 distinct CDR3 sequences, approximately 14% of which were seen just once. Around 7.5% of the sample is taken by the ten largest.

This clonotype was obtained from a woman in her twenties or thirties with Graves' hyperthyroidism. Input material: blood.

The CDR3 here reads CASSIAGVLTEAFF. The base sequence is TGTGCCAGTAGTATAGCCGGGGTGCTCACTGAAGCTTTCTTT. The rearrangement joined TRBV19 to TRBJ1-1, with the D gene call left open. Taken from cysteine to phenylalanine, the CDR3 has 14 residues. The sequence is cut down to CDR3 DNA, 42 bases in frame from base 1. V drops 1 base and J drops 4 bases, leaving 10 bases in between. Sequences LNHDA (CDR1) and SQIVND (CDR2) are obtained from the germline V gene (reference sequence).